The 24 T cell receptor beta chains reported below all come from one sample, sequenced in a study of shared T cell receptors in the human thymus. Some clones are missing from TCRdb's copy, which holds only in-frame ones; the method was immunoSEQ multiplex PCR. The sample includes 63,000 or so clones, roughly 96% of them seen just once. Specimen: thymocytes. The source of these receptors is a human donor.

The chain links TRBV7-2 to TRBJ2-1; the D is unclear. Germline V CDR1 and CDR2: SGHTA, FQGNSA. The CDR3 extends over 14 amino acids. V gave up 4 bases and J gave up 4 bases, with 11 bases separating them. The CDR3 spells CASSYSKGYNEQFF. CDR3 DNA sequence: TGTGCCAGCAGCTATTCGAAAGGTTACAATGAGCAGTTCTTC.

The V gene is TRBV15, the J gene TRBJ2-6, with D perhaps TRBD1 (5 bases). V was trimmed by 6 bases and J by 0 bases, leaving 15 bases between them. The germline V gene has CDR1 LNHNV and CDR2 YYDKDF (reference sequence). The CDR3 runs to 17 residues. Here the CDR3 reads CATSRVAGISGANVLTF. The CDR3 DNA sequence: TGTGCCACCAGTAGGGTGGCAGGGATCTCTGGGGCCAACGTCCTGACTTTC.

This clone has only one observation. The chain recombines TRBV27 with TRBJ2-7; TRBD1 aligns across 9 bases. Germline V gene lookup returns CDR1 MNHEY and CDR2 SMNVEV (reference sequence). V shed 5 bases, J shed 2 bases, and the junction held 10 bases outside the gene matches. There are 16 residues in the CDR3. The CDR3 DNA reads as TGTGCCAGCAGTACCAGTCCGGGACAGGGTCCCTACGAGCAGTACTTC. This gives the protein CASSTSPGQGPYEQYF.

The V call is TRBV4-3, the J call TRBJ1-5; D not resolved. Trimming stripped 0 bases from V and 5 bases from J, with 20 bases between. The CDR3 runs 18 residues. Germline V CDR1 and CDR2: LGHNA, YSLEER. The DNA for the CDR3 is TGCGCCAGCAGCCAAGATAAGCTCTTTCCAGGCCGGGATCAGCCCCAGCATTTT. This codes for CASSQDKLFPGRDQPQHF.

The CDR3 DNA is TGTGCCAGCACCAGGACAGGCTACAATGAGCAGTTCTTC. This encodes CASTRTGYNEQFF. This chain uses TRBV6-6 with TRBJ2-1; the match to TRBD1 covers 7 bases. CDR3 length: 13 residues. Germline lookup yields CDR1 MNHNY and CDR2 SVGAGI (reference sequence). V lost 7 bases, J lost 3 bases, and 3 bases stayed unmatched.

The rearrangement uses TRBV18 and TRBJ2-7; D might be TRBD2 (6 bases). The germline gives CDR1 KGHSH, CDR2 LQKENI. This CDR3 comprises 15 residues. V lost 2 bases to trimming and J lost 2 bases, with 13 bases between them. The CDR3 DNA sequence: TGTGCCAGCTCACCAGGGGGGATAGGCACCTACGAGCAGTACTTC. Its protein product is CASSPGGIGTYEQYF.

V gene TRBV4-2 combines with J gene TRBJ1-2; D perhaps matches TRBD1 (6 bases). The CDR3 loop spans 13 amino acids. CDR1 is LGHNA, CDR2 YNFKEQ, per germline. Trimming pared 1 base from V and 7 bases from J, leaving 10 bases between. The CDR3 coding sequence is TGTGCCAGCAGCCAAGTACAGGGACGTGGCTACACCTTC. The encoded protein is CASSQVQGRGYTF.

The chain combines TRBV4-1 with TRBJ2-7; 10 positions match TRBD2. J gave up 2 bases and V 2 bases, and 3 bases lay outside the gene matches. This CDR3 region has 15 residues. Per germline, CDR1 MGHRA and CDR2 YSYEKL. CDR3 in amino acids: CASSQTSGAPYEQYF. The CDR3 DNA is TGCGCCAGCAGCCAAACTAGCGGGGCACCCTACGAGCAGTACTTC.

The chain is built from TRBV27 and TRBJ1-5, with TRBD1 as a possible D gene (5 bases). V was clipped by 3 bases and J by 0 bases, with 21 bases between them. This CDR3 is built from 19 residues. Looked up from germline, CDR1 is MNHEY and CDR2 is SMNVEV (reference sequence). CDR3 sequence: CASSFSPMGRGYSNQPQHF. CDR3 nucleotides: TGTGCCAGCAGTTTTTCCCCGATGGGGCGTGGGTATAGCAATCAGCCCCAGCATTTT.

This clone was detected once. This chain links TRBV19 with TRBJ1-5; D gene ambiguous. The germline gives CDR1 LNHDA, CDR2 SQIVND (reference sequence). The length of the CDR3 is 13 residues. Trimming left V 3 bases short and J 1 base short, with 4 bases between. The CDR3 region has the DNA TGTGCCAGTAGTATGGGGAGCAATCAGCCCCAGCATTTT. It is translated as CASSMGSNQPQHF.

The chain carries TRBV27 and TRBJ1-3; weak D call: TRBD1 (6 bases). V was cut by 6 bases and J by 0 bases, with 18 bases left in between. Per germline, CDR1 MNHEY and CDR2 SMNVEV (reference sequence). This CDR3 has 17 amino acids. The CDR3 coding sequence is TGTGCCAGCAGCCCCCGGGACACAAAGTCCTCTGGAAACACCATATATTTT. This codes for CASSPRDTKSSGNTIYF.

The rearrangement links TRBV5-6 to TRBJ1-1, with 7 positions matching TRBD1. The trim removed 5 bases at V and 6 bases at J, leaving 10 bases unmatched. The germline gives CDR1 SGHDT, CDR2 YYEEEE. CDR3 length equals 14 residues. In DNA, the CDR3 is TGTGCCAGCAGGCGGCGAGGGGGCCCAGCTGAAGCTTTCTTT. This translates into CASRRRGGPAEAFF.

The chain recombines TRBV5-6 with TRBJ2-7; D perhaps matches TRBD1 (6 bases). CDR1 and CDR2 (germline): SGHDT, YYEEEE. The CDR3 runs 15 residues. V lost 0 bases, J lost 7 bases, and 17 bases lay in between. CDR3 coding DNA: TGTGCCAGCAGCTTGGTTCTGGGGGCGCGGAGTGAGCAGTACTTC. Encoded protein: CASSLVLGARSEQYF.

This clone was detected once. This chain joins TRBV12-5 and TRBJ2-7; possibly TRBD1 for D (8 bases). The CDR3 is 21 residues long. Germline V gene sequence: CDR1 LGHNT, CDR2 FRNRAP. V lost 3 bases, J lost 0 bases, and 30 bases lay in between. The CDR3 protein is CASGFGQGGPLTFLSSYEQYF. The CDR3 DNA is TGTGCTAGTGGTTTCGGACAGGGAGGGCCTCTGACATTCCTGAGCTCCTACGAGCAGTACTTC.

J is TRBJ2-1 and V is TRBV7-2; D is ambiguous. CDR1 is SGHTA, CDR2 FQGNSA, per germline. The CDR3 runs to 12 residues. V was trimmed by 1 base and J by 14 bases, leaving 12 bases between them. This chain's CDR3 is CASSLDSTTEFF. CDR3 bases: TGTGCCAGCAGCTTAGATAGCACCACTGAGTTCTTC.

Note on this clone: The same CDR3 arises from other DNA sequences in this sample as well. This chain uses TRBV5-1 with TRBJ1-1, with 9 bases matching TRBD1. Germline V gives CDR1 SGHRS, CDR2 YFSETQ. The V gene end was trimmed by 3 bases and the J gene end by 6 bases; junction bases not matched to a gene: 18. The CDR3 runs 18 residues. This CDR3 reads CASSYAVTGGRGYPEAFF. The CDR3 region has the DNA TGCGCCAGCAGCTATGCGGTGACAGGGGGGCGGGGTTACCCTGAAGCTTTCTTT. The full variable domain, with the rest looked up from reference TRBV5-1 and TRBJ1-1, is KAGVTQTPRYLIKTRGQQVTLSCSPISGHRSVSWYQQTPGQGLQFLFEYFSETQRNKGNFPGRFSGRQFSNSRSEMNVSTLELGDSALYLCASSYAVTGGRGYPEAFFGQGTRLTVV.

This sequence joins TRBV4-2 and TRBJ1-6; possibly TRBD1 for D (5 bases). Trimming took 0 bases from V and 8 from J, leaving 14 bases between them. The CDR3 is made up of 16 amino acids. From germline, CDR1 is LGHNA and CDR2 YNFKEQ. The CDR3 is CASSQDGDSGHSPLHF. The CDR3 nucleotides read TGTGCCAGCAGCCAAGATGGGGACTCCGGGCATTCACCCCTCCACTTT.

CDR3 DNA: TGCGCCAGCAGCTTGGACAGGGGAAAAGAGACCCAGTACTTC. The encoded protein is CASSLDRGKETQYF. The rearrangement uses TRBV5-1 and TRBJ2-5; 7 bases match TRBD1. With 0 bases clipped from V and 3 bases from J, the junction kept 2 bases outside the gene matches. Per the germline V gene, CDR1 is SGHRS and CDR2 is YFSETQ. The CDR3 extends over 14 amino acids.

Worth noting for this clone: The germline gene is not matched at one end of the junction; a read error may be the cause. The same CDR3 also results from other DNA sequences found in this sample. CDR3 nucleotides: TGTGCCAGCAGTATTGTGCCGGGACAGGGGGGCTCCTACGAGCAGTACTTC. Translating it yields CASSIVPGQGGSYEQYF. The J gene is TRBJ2-7, the V gene TRBV19; TRBD1 matches 11 bases. Germline CDR1 is LNHDA and CDR2 is SQIVND (reference sequence). The CDR3 runs 17 residues.

The genes are TRBV5-4 and TRBJ1-6; 9 nucleotides agree with TRBD1. From germline, CDR1 is SGHNT and CDR2 YYREEE (reference sequence). The CDR3 has 18 amino acids. V was pared by 4 bases and J by 0 bases, with 8 bases of the junction left unmatched. This CDR3 reads CASSPRTGASSYNSPLHF. CDR3 in DNA: TGTGCCAGCAGCCCCAGGACAGGGGCGAGCTCCTATAATTCACCCCTCCACTTT.

The chain uses TRBV4-2 and TRBJ1-1; perhaps TRBD1 as D (6 bases). The V end lost 2 bases, the J end lost 11 bases, and 15 bases lay between the germline ends. CDR3 length equals 13 residues. The germline V gene encodes CDR1 LGHNA and CDR2 YNFKEQ. CDR3 region: CASSQREAGDAFF. CDR3 nucleotide sequence: TGTGCCAGCAGCCAAAGGGAGGCAGGGGACGCTTTCTTT.

This CDR3 reads CASSLDSAPSPLHF. CDR3 nucleotides: TGTGCCAGCAGCTTAGACAGCGCGCCTTCACCCCTCCACTTT. This chain connects TRBV7-6 to TRBJ1-6; D unresolved. CDR1 is SGHVS, CDR2 FNYEAQ, per germline. Trimming shortened V by 1 base and J by 9 bases, and 10 bases separated the two germline ends. The CDR3 length is 14 residues. Variable domain in full (rest from reference TRBV7-6 and TRBJ1-6): GAGVSQSPRYKVTKRGQDVALRCDPISGHVSLYWYRQALGQGPEFLTYFNYEAQQDKSGLPNDRFSAERPEGSISTLTIQRTEQRDSAMYRCASSLDSAPSPLHFGNGTRLTVT.

The rearrangement uses TRBV6-4 and TRBJ2-7, with unresolved D. The CDR3 has 10 amino acids. Germline lookup yields CDR1 MRHNA and CDR2 SNTAGT. V gave up 7 bases and J gave up 2 bases, with 3 bases separating them. The CDR3 bases are TGTGCCAGCACTCCCTACGAGCAGTACTTC. This gives the protein CASTPYEQYF.

The chain carries TRBV7-7 and TRBJ2-1; TRBD2 is a possible D gene (6 bases). The ends were cut back, 3 bases at V and 8 bases at J, with 20 bases in the middle. The CDR3 covers 16 residues. In germline, CDR1 is SSHAT, CDR2 FNYEAQ (reference sequence). Here the CDR3 reads CASSFSGEYPFDEQFF. The CDR3 bases are TGTGCCAGCAGCTTTTCGGGGGAATACCCTTTCGATGAGCAGTTCTTC.